Following are 29 T cell receptor beta chains from one sample sequenced in a study of breast tumors, draining lymph nodes, adjacent tissues. TCRdb used MiXCR to reprocess the multiplex PCR reads, holding one entry per CDR3 protein. The data show more than 85,000 distinct CDR3 sequences, 21% seen once. Samples came from axillary lymph nodes draining the breast cancer. Input material: axillary lymph node tissue. These TCRs come from a female donor with breast cancer. Some clones in this sample may be carry-over from other donors' samples.

This clonotype was picked up many times. The genes are TRBV20-1 and TRBJ2-2; D is tentatively TRBD1 or TRBD2 (5 bases each). Germline V gene lookup returns CDR1 DFQATT and CDR2 SNEGSKA (reference sequence). CDR3 length: 22 amino acids. Trimming pared 1 base from V and 0 bases from J, leaving 30 bases between. Here the CDR3 DNA reads TGCAGTGCTAGAGCCATCCCCGCCCAGCCAGGGAGACCAGGGCCGAACACCGGGGAGCTGTTTTTT. Its translation: CSARAIPAQPGRPGPNTGELFF.

This clonotype has at least ten counts. This sequence joins TRBV6-5 and TRBJ2-2; TRBD2 matches 7 bases. V was pared by 2 bases and J by 4 bases, with 7 bases of the junction left unmatched. The CDR3 has 16 amino acids. The germline gives CDR1 MNHEY, CDR2 SVGAGI. DNA of the CDR3: TGTGCCAGCAGTTACGGTGTTAGCGGGTCCACCGGGGAGCTGTTTTTT. It encodes CASSYGVSGSTGELFF.

This clonotype occurred many times. The CDR3 sequence is CSVDRGGSTGELFF. CDR3 nucleotide sequence: TGCAGCGTTGATCGTGGGGGGTCCACCGGGGAGCTGTTTTTT. The V and J genes are TRBV29-1 and TRBJ2-2, with a weak D call TRBD2 (6 bases). CDR1 is SQVTM, CDR2 ANQGSEA, per germline. This CDR3 region has 14 residues. V gave up 3 bases and J gave up 4 bases, with 12 bases separating them.

The chain combines TRBV10-3 with TRBJ2-7; 8 nucleotides agree with TRBD1. With V trimmed by 8 bases and J by 0 bases, 3 bases remained unmatched. Germline lookup yields CDR1 ENHRY and CDR2 SYGVKD. The CDR3 totals 13 residues. The CDR3 coding sequence is TGTGCCATCGGGGGACAGGACTCCTACGAGCAGTACTTC. Protein: CAIGGQDSYEQYF.

Many counts were recorded for this clonotype. The rearrangement links TRBV5-4 to TRBJ2-1; D is ambiguous. CDR1 SGHNT and CDR2 YYREEE come from the germline V gene (reference sequence). V was clipped by 0 bases and J by 3 bases, with 13 bases between them. This CDR3 is 16 amino acids long. The CDR3 here is CASSLGVGPRYNEQFF. CDR3 DNA: TGTGCCAGCAGCTTGGGGGTAGGGCCTCGCTACAATGAGCAGTTCTTC.

Only a few counts were recorded for this clonotype. Being one base from a much bigger clone, this may be a read error. The chain joins TRBV19 to TRBJ2-7; the match to TRBD1 covers 7 bases. There are 16 residues in the CDR3. Per the germline V gene, CDR1 is LNHDA and CDR2 is SQIVND (reference sequence). The DNA of the CDR3 is TGTGCCAGTAGTACAACCTGGACAGGTCTCACCTACGAGCGGTACTTC. This gives the protein CASSTTWTGLTYERYF.

Worth noting for this clonotype: One end of the junction is discordant with germline, which a read error may explain. V usage is TRBV6-5 and J usage is TRBJ2-2, with D possibly called TRBD1 or TRBD2 (7 bases each). This CDR3 is built from 12 residues. Germline values: CDR1 MNHEY, CDR2 SVGAGI. CDR3 sequence: CASGRGHGERFF. The CDR3 nucleotides are TGTGCCAGCGGGAGGGGGCACGGGGAGCGGTTTTTT.

Of note for this clonotype: This may be a read error, as it is one base from a much larger clone. Since the CDR3 does not end with the conserved phenylalanine or tryptophan, this likely comes from a read error. This sequence joins TRBV4-1 and TRBJ1-4; D is undetermined. This CDR3 has 16 residues. V was cut by 3 bases and J by 0 bases, with 11 bases left in between. CDR1 is MGHRA and CDR2 is YSYEKL in the germline V gene. The CDR3 region is CASSHRLTSTNEKLFI. CDR3 in DNA: TGCGCCAGCAGCCACCGCCTGACATCAACTAATGAAAAACTGTTTATT.

This clonotype was seen ten or more times. This chain joins TRBV4-1 and TRBJ1-2; 8 nucleotides align to TRBD1. Trimming at V came to 3 bases and at J to 4 bases, leaving 1 base not matched to a gene. The CDR3 totals 13 residues. From germline, CDR1 is MGHRA and CDR2 YSYEKL. DNA of the CDR3: TGCGCCAGCAGCCAGACAGGGGCCTATGGCTACACCTTC. Protein product: CASSQTGAYGYTF.

This clonotype was recorded many times. CDR3 sequence (DNA): TGTGCCAGCAGCTCAGGGCCGGGACAAGAGACCCAGTACTTC. Translation: CASSSGPGQETQYF. This rearrangement joins TRBV7-9 to TRBJ2-5; D might be TRBD1 or TRBD2, each matching 5 bases. In germline, CDR1 is SEHNR, CDR2 FQNEAQ (reference sequence). Trimming removed 4 bases from V and 2 bases from J, with 11 bases in between. This CDR3 is 14 amino acids long. The entire variable domain, with the rest obtained from reference TRBV7-9 and TRBJ2-5, is as follows: DTGVSQNPRHKITKRGQNVTFRCDPISEHNRLYWYRQTLGQGPEFLTYFQNEAQLEKSRLLSDRFSAERPKGSFSTLEIQRTEQGDSAMYLCASSSGPGQETQYFGPGTRLLVL.

This clonotype was seen repeatedly, ten times or more. This sequence joins TRBV2 and TRBJ2-3; D is possibly TRBD2 (5 bases). Per germline, CDR1 SNHLY and CDR2 FYNNEI. V lost 4 bases to trimming and J lost 2 bases, with 10 bases between them. This CDR3 contains 14 residues. The CDR3 is CASSGASNTDTQYF. CDR3 in DNA: TGTGCCAGCAGTGGGGCTAGCAACACAGATACGCAGTATTTT.

This clonotype was observed many times. The chain links TRBV5-1 to TRBJ1-2; TRBD1 matches at 7 bases. The CDR3 runs 10 residues. Germline CDR1 reads SGHRS; CDR2 reads YFSETQ. With V trimmed by 10 bases and J by 6 bases, 3 bases remained unmatched. CDR3: CAATGDGYTF. DNA for the CDR3: TGCGCCGCTACAGGGGATGGCTACACCTTC.

The chain employs TRBV2 and TRBJ2-4; D call uncertain. The CDR3 is 17 residues long. Germline values: CDR1 SNHLY, CDR2 FYNNEI. V was clipped by 3 bases and J by 0 bases, with 15 bases between them. As DNA, the CDR3 is TGTGCCAGCAGTGACGGGCTGAGAATCCTAGCCAAAAACATTCAGTACTTC. Protein product: CASSDGLRILAKNIQYF. The variable domain in full, with the rest retrieved from reference TRBV2 and TRBJ2-4, is EPEVTQTPSHQVTQMGQEVILRCVPISNHLYFYWYRQILGQKVEFLVSFYNNEISEKSEIFDDQFSVERPDGSNFTLKIRSTKLEDSAMYFCASSDGLRILAKNIQYFGAGTRLSVL.

There are many counts of this clonotype. The chain links TRBV7-2 to TRBJ2-7; unclear D gene. CDR3 length equals 14 residues. The germline V gene has CDR1 SGHTA and CDR2 FQGNSA. Trimming took off 4 bases at V and 3 bases at J, with 13 bases between the two ends. As DNA, the CDR3 is TGTGCCAGCAGCTCGACCTACCAGAGCTACGAGCAGTACTTC. It codes for CASSSTYQSYEQYF.

This clonotype has at least ten counts. The CDR3 here is CASSFRGQSYEQYF. The CDR3 bases are TGTGCCAGCAGCTTCCGGGGACAGAGCTACGAGCAGTACTTC. V gene TRBV7-2 combines with J gene TRBJ2-7; 7 bases fit TRBD1. Germline assignment: CDR1 SGHTA and CDR2 FQGNSA. The CDR3 is 14 amino acids. V lost 3 bases and J lost 3; bases outside the gene matches: 5.

This clonotype was seen many times. The chain joins TRBV5-6 to TRBJ1-2; D might be TRBD1 (5 bases). Germline V CDR1 and CDR2: SGHDT, YYEEEE. This CDR3 spans 14 amino acids. Trimming took off 2 bases at V and 8 bases at J, with 16 bases between the two ends. The CDR3 is CASSFYRGTGGYTF. Written as DNA, the CDR3 is TGTGCCAGCAGCTTTTATCGGGGGACGGGGGGCTACACCTTC.

This chain connects TRBV28 to TRBJ2-5; 7 bases fit TRBD2. V shed 2 bases, J shed 13 bases, and the junction held 4 bases outside the gene matches. This CDR3 has 11 amino acids. Germline V gene lookup returns CDR1 MDHEN and CDR2 SYDVKM. The CDR3 nucleotides read TGTGCCAGCAGTTTACGGGGGGTCGGGTACTTC. This sequence encodes CASSLRGVGYF.

The V and J genes are TRBV12-3 or TRBV12-4 and TRBJ2-2, with 11 bases aligning to TRBD2. Trimming removed 5 bases from V and 6 bases from J; junction bases left unmatched: 5. The CDR3 spans 15 residues. The CDR3 DNA is TGTGCCAGCAGTCTTAGCGGGGGGGCCCCCGGGGAGCTGTTTTTT. Amino acids: CASSLSGGAPGELFF.

This clonotype was picked up many times. The chain employs TRBV5-5 and TRBJ2-4, with TRBD1 as a possible D gene (6 bases). With 5 bases removed from V and 7 bases from J, the gap between germline ends came to 19 bases. The CDR3 runs 15 residues. CDR1 SGHKS and CDR2 YYEKEE come from the germline V gene (reference sequence). The CDR3 bases are TGTGCCAGCAGAGATGGGCCACAGGGATTGAACATTCAGTACTTC. Protein product: CASRDGPQGLNIQYF.

In this sample, this clonotype turned up many times. The V and J genes are TRBV11-2 and TRBJ2-5; 8 bases match TRBD1. Germline CDR1 is SGHAT and CDR2 is FQNNGV. Trimming cost V 6 bases and J 5 bases; bases outside gene matches: 11. This CDR3 has 15 amino acids. In DNA form, the CDR3 reads TGTGCCAGCAGACGTGTGGGCAGGGGGCAGGAGACCCAGTACTTC. Its translation is CASRRVGRGQETQYF.

A word on this clonotype: No conserved phenylalanine or tryptophan ends this CDR3, so it is likely a read error. The rearrangement uses TRBV3-1 and TRBJ2-3; D is ambiguous. V lost 4 bases and J 6 bases, leaving 8 bases between the germline ends. The CDR3 consists of 12 residues. CDR1 LGHDT and CDR2 YNNKEL come from the germline V gene (reference sequence). CDR3 residues: CASSRLGDTQYL. The CDR3, as DNA: TGTGCCAGCAGCCGTTTGGGGGATACGCAGTATCTT.

This clonotype showed up many times. This sequence joins TRBV30 and TRBJ1-6; D ambiguous. V lost 0 bases and J lost 16, with 10 bases in between. The CDR3 is made up of 11 amino acids. CDR1 and CDR2 from the germline V gene are GTSNPN and SVGIG (reference sequence). The chain's CDR3 is CAWSVGVLLHF. DNA of the CDR3: TGTGCCTGGAGTGTTGGAGTCCTACTCCACTTT.

The sample holds a few counts of this clonotype. This rearrangement joins TRBV6-2 or TRBV6-3 to TRBJ1-5, with D maybe TRBD1 (6 bases). Trimming left V 11 bases short and J 7 bases short, with 21 bases between. From germline, CDR1 is MNHEY and CDR2 SVGEGT. The CDR3 is 14 residues long. CDR3 protein: CASSQNLRGQPQHF. The CDR3 bases are TGTGCCTCGAGTCAGAATCTTAGGGGGCAGCCCCAGCATTTT.

The chain combines TRBV5-1 with TRBJ2-3; a weak D match, TRBD2 (6 bases). Trimming took off 5 bases at V and 4 bases at J, with 11 bases between the two ends. CDR3 length equals 13 residues. Germline CDR1 reads SGHRS; CDR2 reads YFSETQ. The CDR3 bases are TGCGCCAGCAGATGGGACTTACCAGATACGCAGTATTTT. Amino acids: CASRWDLPDTQYF. Looking up the rest from reference TRBV5-1 and TRBJ2-3 gives the full variable domain: KAGVTQTPRYLIKTRGQQVTLSCSPISGHRSVSWYQQTPGQGLQFLFEYFSETQRNKGNFPGRFSGRQFSNSRSEMNVSTLELGDSALYLCASRWDLPDTQYFGPGTRLTVL.

This clonotype was counted many times. V is TRBV5-6 and J is TRBJ2-6; D remains unclear. In germline, CDR1 is SGHDT, CDR2 YYEEEE. The CDR3 has 14 residues. V lost 3 bases, J lost 6 bases, and 10 bases lay in between. CDR3 amino acids: CASSSWGPANVLTF. Here the CDR3 DNA reads TGTGCCAGCAGCTCCTGGGGTCCGGCCAACGTCCTGACTTTC.

About this clonotype: Compared with germline, one end of the junction differs, possibly owing to a read error. The chain employs TRBV25-1 and TRBJ2-1; possible D gene TRBD2, 5 bases. Germline assignment: CDR1 MGHDK and CDR2 SYGVNS. This CDR3 spans 12 amino acids. The CDR3 bases are TGTGCCAGCAGTCCAGCTTACAATGAGCGGTCCTTC. It yields the protein CASSPAYNERSF. The entire variable domain, with the rest obtained from reference TRBV25-1 and TRBJ2-1, is as follows: EADIYQTPRYLVIGTGKKITLECSQTMGHDKMYWYQQDPGMELHLIHYSYGVNSTEKGDLSSESTVSRIRTEHFPLTLESARPSHTSQYLCASSPAYNERSFGPGTRLTVL.

This clonotype was recorded only once. The chain is built from TRBV28 and TRBJ2-3, with D uncertain. The CDR3 contains 15 residues. CDR1 is MDHEN and CDR2 is SYDVKM in the germline V gene. Trimming took 3 bases from V and 0 from J, leaving 10 bases between them. This CDR3 reads CASSFDRGSTDTQYF. The CDR3 DNA follows: TGTGCCAGCAGTTTTGACCGAGGAAGCACAGATACGCAGTATTTT.

This clonotype was picked up many times. J is TRBJ2-3 and V is TRBV20-1; 7 positions agree with TRBD2. The CDR3 is 15 amino acids. The germline gives CDR1 DFQATT, CDR2 SNEGSKA (reference sequence). The V segment lost 5 bases and the J segment 2 bases; nucleotides outside the gene matches: 10. The CDR3 spells CSAALAGGATDTQYF. DNA for the CDR3: TGCAGTGCTGCCTTAGCGGGTGGCGCCACAGATACGCAGTATTTT.

This clonotype was seen at least ten times. V and J are TRBV7-9 and TRBJ1-6, with unresolved D. CDR1 SEHNR and CDR2 FQNEAQ come from the germline V gene (reference sequence). The CDR3 is 15 residues long. Trimming pared 2 bases from V and 0 bases from J, leaving 5 bases between. CDR3 residues: CASSLSGSYNSPLHF. The CDR3 DNA follows: TGTGCCAGCAGCTTATCAGGCTCCTATAATTCACCCCTCCACTTT. Supplemented by reference TRBV7-9 and TRBJ1-6, the full variable domain reads DTGVSQNPRHKITKRGQNVTFRCDPISEHNRLYWYRQTLGQGPEFLTYFQNEAQLEKSRLLSDRFSAERPKGSFSTLEIQRTEQGDSAMYLCASSLSGSYNSPLHFGNGTRLTVT.